Listed below are T cell receptor beta chains from one sample, sequenced in a study of blood T cell repertoires in COVID-19. Some clones are missing from TCRdb's copy, which holds only in-frame ones; the method was immunoSEQ multiplex PCR. The data show more than 250,000 clones, nearly 90% seen once. The sequencing input was PBMCs or T cells enriched from blood (not recorded which). The receptors stem from a woman in her 30s who had recovered from COVID-19. The CDR3 runs from the conserved cysteine through the conserved F or W. D genes are given only for firm matches. Clone size is given for some rows only: seen once, a few or many times, or a class if the clone is expanded.

j_call,cdr3_length,clone_size,v_call,d_call,cdr3_aa,cdr3_nt
TRBJ1-1,12,NA,TRBV6-5,NA,CASSYATAEAFF,TGTGCCAGCAGTTATGCAACGGCTGAAGCTTTCTTT
TRBJ2-3,15,NA,TRBV2,TRBD1,CASSGPRTGADTQYF,TGTGCCAGCAGTGGACCCAGGACAGGAGCAGATACGCAGTATTTT
TRBJ1-1,13,few,TRBV12-3/TRBV12-4,NA,CASRRERLTEAFF,TGTGCCAGCAGGAGGGAGAGGCTTACTGAAGCTTTCTTT
TRBJ1-2,15,NA,TRBV9,TRBD1,CASRITGQGDYGYTF,TGTGCCAGCAGGATCACGGGACAGGGGGACTATGGCTACACCTTC
TRBJ2-1,13,NA,TRBV12-3/TRBV12-4,TRBD2,CASSSSGGGEQFF,TGTGCCAGCAGTAGTAGCGGGGGCGGTGAGCAGTTCTTC
TRBJ1-1,13,NA,TRBV6-5,NA,CASSYLESTEAFF,TGTGCCAGCAGTTACTTAGAGAGCACTGAAGCTTTCTTT
TRBJ1-2,13,NA,TRBV28,TRBD1,CASSLGTANGYTF,TGTGCCAGCAGTTTGGGGACAGCTAATGGCTACACCTTC
TRBJ1-2,12,NA,TRBV29-1,NA,CSVGPGGGGYTF,TGCAGCGTTGGCCCCGGGGGGGGTGGCTACACCTTC
TRBJ1-6,16,NA,TRBV6-5,TRBD1,CASSYTQRDRNSPLHF,TGTGCCAGCAGTTACACCCAACGGGACAGGAATTCACCCCTCCACTTT
TRBJ2-7,15,NA,TRBV11-2,NA,CASSPIEGDSYEQYF,TGTGCCAGCAGCCCGATCGAGGGAGACTCCTACGAGCAGTACTTC
TRBJ1-1,12,few,TRBV5-1,NA,CASSLISTEAFF,TGCGCCAGCAGCTTGATTAGCACTGAAGCTTTCTTT
TRBJ1-2,14,once,TRBV11-2,NA,CASSRSGDIRGYTF,TGTGCCAGCAGTCGATCGGGAGACATCCGTGGCTACACCTTC
TRBJ1-2,17,once,TRBV19,TRBD1,CASSTLNSDRLNYGYTF,TGTGCCAGTAGTACCCTAAACTCGGACAGGCTCAACTATGGCTACACCTTC
TRBJ2-7,14,NA,TRBV4-3,NA,CASSQGRGAYEQYF,TGCGCCAGCAGCCAAGGACGGGGTGCCTACGAGCAGTACTTC
TRBJ1-6,14,once,TRBV5-4,NA,CASSSAGVASPLHF,TGTGCCAGCAGCTCGGCCGGGGTAGCTTCACCCCTCCACTTT
TRBJ2-1,16,once,TRBV5-6,NA,CASSLAGGLSYNEQFF,TGTGCCAGCAGCTTGGCTGGGGGCCTGTCCTACAATGAGCAGTTCTTC
TRBJ2-7,15,once,TRBV9,TRBD2,CASSGFSGAIDEQYF,TGTGCCAGCAGCGGATTCAGCGGGGCCATCGACGAGCAGTACTTC
TRBJ1-4,14,NA,TRBV2,NA,CASTVGGRNEKLFF,TGTGCCAGCACGGTCGGGGGACGTAATGAAAAACTGTTTTTT
TRBJ1-2,12,NA,TRBV12-3/TRBV12-4,NA,CASSLKGDGYTF,TGTGCCAGCAGTTTAAAGGGAGACGGCTACACCTTC
TRBJ1-1,13,NA,TRBV19,TRBD1,CASSYTGDTEAFF,TGTGCCAGTAGTTATACAGGGGACACTGAAGCTTTCTTT
TRBJ1-1,18,NA,TRBV9,NA,CASSVEGKFQGKNTEAFF,TGTGCCAGCAGCGTAGAAGGGAAGTTTCAGGGGAAAAACACTGAAGCTTTCTTT
TRBJ2-7,16,NA,TRBV4-1,TRBD1,CASSVTGKGSSDRQYF,TGCGCCAGCAGCGTGACAGGGAAGGGATCGTCCGATCGGCAGTACTTC